One and the same sample provided the 26 T cell receptor beta chains below, sequenced in a study of T cell responses to AZD1222 COVID-19 vaccine. Sequenced by immunoSEQ multiplex PCR; TCRdb stores in-frame clones only, minus some. The sample holds about 160,000 clones; around 90% are singletons and the top ten take approximately 3%. Sequences were derived from peripheral blood, sampled 28 days after the second AZD1222 dose. The receptor source for this set is an adult who received the AZD1222 COVID-19 vaccine.

The chain uses TRBV14 and TRBJ2-3; D gene unclear. The CDR3 has 12 amino acids. V was trimmed by 3 bases and J by 5 bases, leaving 6 bases between them. In germline, CDR1 is SGHDN, CDR2 FVKESK. Here the CDR3 reads CASSQVGDTQYF. The CDR3 DNA reads TGTGCCAGCAGCCAGGTAGGAGATACGCAGTATTTT.

This rearrangement joins TRBV29-1 to TRBJ2-7, with 9 positions matching TRBD2. Germline trimming cut 4 bases from V and 4 bases from J; bases unmatched to any gene: 5. This CDR3 region has 13 residues. From germline, CDR1 is SQVTM and CDR2 ANQGSEA. The CDR3 nucleotides are TGCAGCGTTGTTAGCGGGAGCGGTTACGAGCAGTACTTC. Protein sequence: CSVVSGSGYEQYF.

The chain links TRBV3-1 (or the pseudogene TRBV3-2) to TRBJ1-4, with D uncertain. The V gene's germline CDR1 is LGHDT and CDR2 YNNKEL (reference sequence). Trimming pared 4 bases from V and 4 bases from J, leaving 7 bases between. CDR3 length: 13 residues. The DNA of the CDR3 is TGTGCCAGCAGCCTAAGTAGTAATGAAAAACTGTTTTTT. Its translation: CASSLSSNEKLFF.

The table lists this clone with a few counts. The gene calls are TRBV5-1 and TRBJ2-7, with 11 bases lining up with TRBD1. The CDR3 has 14 amino acids. In germline, CDR1 is SGHRS, CDR2 YFSETQ. The J segment lost 5 bases and the V segment lost 4 bases, leaving 5 bases of the junction unmatched. In nucleotides, the CDR3 is TGCGCCAGCAGCCATGGACAGGGGGCCCACGAGCAGTACTTC. Translation: CASSHGQGAHEQYF.

The chain links TRBV23-1 to TRBJ1-2; D remains ambiguous. Being an ORF, TRBV23-1 has a function that is uncertain. The CDR3 contains 14 residues. With 8 bases removed from V and 3 bases from J, the gap between germline ends came to 16 bases. CDR3 sequence reads: CASGEGGKYYGYTF. CDR3 sequence (DNA): TGCGCCAGCGGGGAGGGCGGAAAATACTATGGCTACACCTTC.

V usage is TRBV2 and J usage is TRBJ1-3, with 7 bases that match TRBD1. Germline trimming cut 6 bases from V and 0 bases from J; bases unmatched to any gene: 8. The CDR3 loop spans 16 amino acids. CDR1 SNHLY and CDR2 FYNNEI come from the germline V gene. This chain's CDR3 is CASRETGMSSGNTIYF. As DNA, the CDR3 is TGTGCCAGCAGGGAGACAGGGATGAGCTCTGGAAACACCATATATTTT.

The gene calls are TRBV27 and TRBJ2-1; a weak D match, TRBD1 (6 bases). This CDR3 is built from 11 residues. The V end was cut by 5 bases, the J end by 11 bases, with 10 bases between. CDR1 is MNHEY and CDR2 is SMNVEV in the germline V gene (reference sequence). The CDR3 sequence: CASSEGTKQFF. CDR3 sequence (DNA): TGTGCCAGCAGTGAAGGGACAAAGCAGTTCTTC.

The chain combines TRBV6-1 with TRBJ2-6; 7 bases line up with TRBD2. After removal of 0 bases from V and 2 bases from J, the junction contained 1 base not matched to a gene. The CDR3 runs 16 residues. Germline assignment: CDR1 MNHNS and CDR2 SASEGT. CDR3: CASSEARGAGANVLTF. The CDR3 region has the DNA TGTGCCAGCAGTGAAGCCCGGGGGGCTGGGGCCAACGTCCTGACTTTC.

The chain is built from TRBV11-2 and TRBJ2-7; possible D gene TRBD2, 6 bases. CDR1 is SGHAT and CDR2 is FQNNGV in the germline V gene. The CDR3 spans 16 residues. V was pared by 4 bases and J by 5 bases, with 21 bases between. CDR3 sequence: CASSSWRLEEVHEQYF. CDR3 bases: TGTGCCAGCAGCTCTTGGAGACTAGAGGAAGTACACGAGCAGTACTTC.

The V call is TRBV10-3, the J call TRBJ2-2; D ambiguous. The CDR3 is 14 amino acids. V dropped 2 bases and J dropped 1 base, with 5 bases sitting between them. The V gene's germline CDR1 is ENHRY and CDR2 SYGVKD. CDR3 nucleotide sequence: TGTGCCATCAGTGAGCTGGTGAACACCGGGGAGCTGTTTTTT. This codes for CAISELVNTGELFF.

V is TRBV3-1 (or the pseudogene TRBV3-2) and J is TRBJ1-4; tentatively, D is TRBD1 (6 bases). Per germline, CDR1 LGHDT and CDR2 YNNKEL (reference sequence). Deletions cut 8 bases from V and 6 bases from J, with 10 bases between. The CDR3 spans 12 residues. The CDR3 DNA follows: TGTGCCAGCCGAAGGGGGGATGAAAAACTGTTTTTT. Residues: CASRRGDEKLFF.

The chain recombines TRBV29-1 with TRBJ2-7; 11 bases agree with TRBD1. The CDR3 covers 12 residues. V was clipped by 7 bases and J by 3 bases; unmatched bases: 2. Germline V gives CDR1 SQVTM, CDR2 ANQGSEA. The CDR3 region has the DNA TGCAGCGGCGGGACAGGGGGCTACGAGCAGTACTTC. This encodes CSGGTGGYEQYF.

The chain carries TRBV27 and TRBJ1-5, with 7 bases lining up with TRBD1. The CDR3 is made up of 16 amino acids. The V gene end was trimmed by 6 bases and the J gene end by 7 bases; junction bases not matched to a gene: 15. Germline-derived CDR1 and CDR2 are MNHEY and SMNVEV (reference sequence). The CDR3 DNA reads TGTGCCAGCAGGCTCCATCCAACAGGGGTAGGACAGCCCCAGCATTTT. Translated: CASRLHPTGVGQPQHF.

The chain recombines TRBV6-5 with TRBJ1-1; the D is unclear. Per the germline V gene, CDR1 is MNHEY and CDR2 is SVGAGI. V lost 6 bases to trimming and J lost 5 bases, with 16 bases between them. The CDR3 is 14 amino acids. The CDR3: CASRESTGKTEAFF. The CDR3 coding sequence is TGTGCCAGCAGGGAGAGCACGGGGAAAACTGAAGCTTTCTTT.

V is TRBV19 and J is TRBJ2-7; 10 nucleotides agree with TRBD1. Germline values: CDR1 LNHDA, CDR2 SQIVND (reference sequence). CDR3 length: 15 residues. V trimming: 9 bases; J trimming: 6 bases; junction bases outside the gene matches: 14. The CDR3 here is CASSVGDRGFFEQYF. The CDR3 nucleotides are TGTGCCAGCTCCGTAGGGGACAGGGGATTTTTCGAGCAGTACTTC. Full variable domain (rest looked up from reference TRBV19 and TRBJ2-7): DGGITQSPKYLFRKEGQNVTLSCEQNLNHDAMYWYRQDPGQGLRLIYYSQIVNDFQKGDIAEGYSVSREKKESFPLTVTSAQKNPTAFYLCASSVGDRGFFEQYFGPGTRLTVT.

This chain links TRBV6-5 with TRBJ2-1; perhaps TRBD2 as D (6 bases). CDR1 and CDR2 from the germline V gene are MNHEY and SVGAGI. The length of the CDR3 is 13 residues. Trimming removed 5 bases from V and 6 bases from J, with 11 bases in between. CDR3 region: CASSPGVINEQFF. In DNA form, the CDR3 reads TGTGCCAGCAGTCCGGGAGTAATCAATGAGCAGTTCTTC.

This clone was recorded a few times. This chain connects TRBV19 to TRBJ1-3, with 7 bases lining up with TRBD1. From germline, CDR1 is LNHDA and CDR2 SQIVND (reference sequence). V gave up 3 bases and J gave up 6 bases; unmatched junction bases: 5. The CDR3 is 14 amino acids. Here the CDR3 reads CASSIPGQLNTIYF. The CDR3 DNA is TGTGCCAGTAGTATTCCGGGACAGTTAAACACCATATATTTT.

The chain recombines TRBV6-6 with TRBJ1-1, with no clear D. This CDR3 spans 13 amino acids. Trimming shortened V by 6 bases and J by 5 bases, and 13 bases separated the two germline ends. CDR1 and CDR2 from the germline V gene are MNHNY and SVGAGI (reference sequence). The CDR3 DNA reads TGTGCCAGCAGCACGGCCCAATGGACTGAAGCTTTCTTT. Translation gives CASSTAQWTEAFF.

The rearrangement uses TRBV10-3 and TRBJ1-1; TRBD1 matches 7 bases. CDR1 and CDR2 from the germline V gene are ENHRY and SYGVKD. The J segment lost 2 bases and the V segment lost 6 bases, leaving 6 bases of the junction unmatched. The CDR3 is 14 residues long. The CDR3 DNA reads TGTGCCATCAGCCCGGGACAGTCTAACACTGAAGCTTTCTTT. It is translated as CAISPGQSNTEAFF.

The DNA for the CDR3 is TGTGCCGTAGGGGGGGGAAGCAGGGAGCAGTACTTC. The encoded protein is CAVGGGSREQYF. This sequence joins TRBV10-3 and TRBJ2-7; weak D call: TRBD2 (7 bases). V was trimmed by 11 bases and J by 7 bases, leaving 18 bases between them. This CDR3 comprises 12 residues. The germline gives CDR1 ENHRY, CDR2 SYGVKD.

The rearrangement links TRBV27 to TRBJ1-1, with a weak D call TRBD1 (6 bases). Looked up from germline, CDR1 is MNHEY and CDR2 is SMNVEV (reference sequence). There are 14 residues in the CDR3. Between the trimmed V and J ends, which lost 4 bases and 5 bases, there was a span of 14 bases. The CDR3 DNA reads TGTGCCAGCAGTTATAGCGGGGGCGGAACTGAAGCTTTCTTT. Translating it yields CASSYSGGGTEAFF.

In its sample, this clone was seen a few times. The V and J genes are TRBV14 and TRBJ1-3; D not certain. V was trimmed by 0 bases and J by 4 bases, leaving 10 bases between them. In germline, CDR1 is SGHDN, CDR2 FVKESK. The CDR3 covers 15 residues. In DNA, the CDR3 is TGTGCCAGCAGCCAAGATCTTCCTGGAGGAAACACCATATATTTT. It specifies CASSQDLPGGNTIYF.

This chain joins TRBV2 and TRBJ2-7; weak D call: TRBD1 (6 bases). Trimming took off 4 bases at V and 0 bases at J, with 10 bases between the two ends. The V gene's germline CDR1 is SNHLY and CDR2 FYNNEI. This CDR3 has 14 residues. The CDR3 region has the DNA TGTGCCAGCAGTGCTTACAGGGACTCCTACGAGCAGTACTTC. Protein: CASSAYRDSYEQYF.

The gene calls are TRBV20-1 and TRBJ2-3, with 10 bases identical to TRBD2. The germline V gene has CDR1 DFQATT and CDR2 SNEGSKA (reference sequence). V trimming: 3 bases; J trimming: 3 bases; junction bases outside the gene matches: 6. The length of the CDR3 is 15 residues. CDR3 amino acids: CSASPLAGVTDTQYF. As DNA, the CDR3 is TGCAGTGCTAGTCCGCTAGCGGGAGTAACAGATACGCAGTATTTT.

The CDR3: CATSREVPSTNTEAFF. The CDR3 DNA reads TGTGCCACCAGCAGAGAGGTGCCCTCAACGAACACTGAAGCTTTCTTT. The V call is TRBV15, the J call TRBJ1-1; D is unclear. CDR3 size: 16 residues. Trimming removed 0 bases from V and 1 base from J, with 12 bases in between. Germline-derived CDR1 and CDR2 are LNHNV and YYDKDF (reference sequence).

The chain recombines TRBV6-4 with TRBJ2-5, with no clear D. Trimming left V 0 bases short and J 1 base short, with 3 bases between. CDR1 is MRHNA and CDR2 is SNTAGT in the germline V gene. CDR3 length equals 13 residues. The CDR3 sequence is CASSDSPQETQYF. Here the CDR3 DNA reads TGTGCCAGCAGTGACTCCCCCCAAGAGACCCAGTACTTC.